Listed below are T cell receptor beta chains from one sample, sequenced in a study of OX40 agonist ivuxolimab in advanced cancers. Sequenced by immunoSEQ multiplex PCR; TCRdb stores in-frame clones only, minus some. This sample has around 50,000 clones, with 89% found just once. Sequenced here: CD4+ or CD8+ T cells sorted from blood, sampled in a trial of the OX40 agonist ivuxolimab. These receptors came from an adult with an advanced solid tumor such as melanoma, head and neck, liver or kidney cancer. Both conserved end residues are part of each CDR3. A D gene is named only where the DNA matches it firmly.

v_call: TRBV11-2; j_call: TRBJ1-1; d_call: .; cdr3_aa: CATAGGGRNTEAFF; cdr3_nt: TGTGCCACAGCCGGGGGGGGACGGAACACTGAAGCTTTCTTT
v_call: TRBV5-6; j_call: TRBJ2-1; d_call: .; cdr3_aa: CASTLVSSYNEQFF; cdr3_nt: TGTGCCAGCACCTTAGTAAGCTCCTACAATGAGCAGTTCTTC
v_call: TRBV6-5; j_call: TRBJ1-1; d_call: .; cdr3_aa: CASKGTEAFF; cdr3_nt: TGTGCCAGTAAGGGGACTGAAGCTTTCTTT
v_call: TRBV6-1; j_call: TRBJ2-7; d_call: TRBD2; cdr3_aa: CASRLTSGRFHEQYF; cdr3_nt: TGTGCCAGCAGACTGACTAGCGGGAGGTTCCACGAGCAGTACTTC
v_call: TRBV7-9; j_call: TRBJ1-2; d_call: .; cdr3_aa: CASSLWGSAFNYGYTF; cdr3_nt: TGTGCCAGCAGCTTATGGGGCAGCGCCTTCAACTATGGCTACACCTTC
v_call: TRBV7-9; j_call: TRBJ1-1; d_call: .; cdr3_aa: CASSRARGANTEAFF; cdr3_nt: TGTGCCAGCAGCCGGGCGCGGGGGGCAAACACTGAAGCTTTCTTT
v_call: TRBV6-5; j_call: TRBJ1-1; d_call: TRBD1; cdr3_aa: CASSYTQGDTEAFF; cdr3_nt: TGTGCCAGCAGTTACACACAGGGGGACACTGAAGCTTTCTTT
v_call: TRBV27; j_call: TRBJ1-6; d_call: .; cdr3_aa: CASSLVQGESPLHF; cdr3_nt: TGTGCCAGCAGTTTGGTACAGGGTGAATCACCCCTCCACTTT
v_call: TRBV27; j_call: TRBJ2-1; d_call: .; cdr3_aa: CASSLGPNEQFF; cdr3_nt: TGTGCCAGCAGTTTAGGGCCCAATGAGCAGTTCTTC
v_call: TRBV4-1; j_call: TRBJ1-4; d_call: TRBD1; cdr3_aa: CASSHTGEGEKLFF; cdr3_nt: TGCGCCAGCAGCCACACAGGGGAGGGTGAAAAACTGTTTTTT
v_call: TRBV6-6; j_call: TRBJ2-1; d_call: .; cdr3_aa: CASSYSSPRDEQFF; cdr3_nt: TGTGCCAGCAGTTACTCGAGCCCTAGAGATGAGCAGTTCTTC
v_call: TRBV13; j_call: TRBJ2-1; d_call: TRBD2; cdr3_aa: CASSLRLAGSECYEQFF; cdr3_nt: TGTGCCAGCAGCCTTAGACTAGCGGGAAGTGAGTGCTATGAGCAGTTCTTC